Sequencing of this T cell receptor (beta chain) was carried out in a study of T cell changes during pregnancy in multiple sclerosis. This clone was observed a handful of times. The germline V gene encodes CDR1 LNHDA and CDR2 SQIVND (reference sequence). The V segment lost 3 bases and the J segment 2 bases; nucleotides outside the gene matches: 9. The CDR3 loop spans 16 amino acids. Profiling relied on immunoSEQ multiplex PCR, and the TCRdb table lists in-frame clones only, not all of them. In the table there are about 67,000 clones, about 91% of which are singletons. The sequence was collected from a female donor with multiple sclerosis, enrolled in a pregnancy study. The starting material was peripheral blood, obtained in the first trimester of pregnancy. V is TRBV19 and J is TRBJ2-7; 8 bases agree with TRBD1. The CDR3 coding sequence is TGTGCCAGTAGTATTTCCGGGACAGGTTTACCCTACGAGCAGTACTTC. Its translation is CASSISGTGLPYEQYF.